The source of this T cell receptor beta chain is a study of shared clonotypes between healthy human individuals. The V and J ends lost 0 bases and 6 bases, in that order; junction bases with no gene match: 8. The CDR3 consists of 17 residues. CDR1 and CDR2 from the germline V gene are GTSNPN and SVGIG (reference sequence). Notes on this clone: Antigen unknown.

Over several immunoSEQ plates, each subset's genomic DNA was distributed in even portions. The authors' processing: Filtering was not the same, since immunoSEQ gave junction-only sequences without quality scores. Using immunoSEQ multiplex PCR, the repertoire was profiled, and TCRdb retains in-frame clones only, with some absent. Clone size and V and J calls were adopted from that table, with D and trimming inferred from the DNA. The sample yields about 2.3 million clones, 80% to 95% seen once. Overall study findings and caveats: Clonotypes not shared had lower generation probabilities than those common to all four donors.

The rearrangement joins TRBV30 to TRBJ2-5; TRBD2 agrees at 15 bases. The sample taken for sequencing was naive CD4+ T cells from PBMCs. Subset meaning: CD45RA+ positively selected. The receptor's source is a man aged 18 to 35 in good health. Some clones in this sample may be carry-over from other donors' samples. The CDR3 sequence: CAWSVGLAGGVGKTQYF. The CDR3 coding sequence is TGTGCCTGGAGTGTAGGACTAGCGGGAGGGGTCGGAAAGACCCAGTACTTC.